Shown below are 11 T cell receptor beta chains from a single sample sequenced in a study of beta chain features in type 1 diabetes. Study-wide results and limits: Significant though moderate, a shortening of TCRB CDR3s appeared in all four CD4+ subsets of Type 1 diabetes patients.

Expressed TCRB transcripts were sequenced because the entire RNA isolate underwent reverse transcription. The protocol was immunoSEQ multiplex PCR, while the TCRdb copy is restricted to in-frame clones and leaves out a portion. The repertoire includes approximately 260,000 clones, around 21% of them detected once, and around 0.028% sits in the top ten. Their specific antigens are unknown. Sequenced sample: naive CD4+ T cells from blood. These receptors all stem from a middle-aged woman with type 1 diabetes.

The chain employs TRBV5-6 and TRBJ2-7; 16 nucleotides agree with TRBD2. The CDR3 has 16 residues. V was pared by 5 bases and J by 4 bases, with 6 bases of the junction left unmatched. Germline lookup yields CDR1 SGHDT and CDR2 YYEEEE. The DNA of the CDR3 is TGTGCCAGCAGGGGACTAGCGGGAGGGCCCGGGTACGAGCAGTACTTC. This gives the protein CASRGLAGGPGYEQYF.

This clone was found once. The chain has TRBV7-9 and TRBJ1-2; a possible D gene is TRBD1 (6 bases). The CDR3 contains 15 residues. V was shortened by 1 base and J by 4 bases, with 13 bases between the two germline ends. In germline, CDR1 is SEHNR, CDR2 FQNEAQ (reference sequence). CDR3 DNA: TGTGCCAGCAGCTTAGGGACAGCTAGCCGCTATGGCTACACCTTC. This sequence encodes CASSLGTASRYGYTF.

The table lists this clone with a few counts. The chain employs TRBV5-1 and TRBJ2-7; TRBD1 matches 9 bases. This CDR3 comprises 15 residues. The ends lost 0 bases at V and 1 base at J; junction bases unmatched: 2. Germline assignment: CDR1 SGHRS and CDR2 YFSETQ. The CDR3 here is CASSLAGTGSYEQYF. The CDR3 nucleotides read TGCGCCAGCAGCTTGGCCGGGACAGGGTCCTACGAGCAGTACTTC. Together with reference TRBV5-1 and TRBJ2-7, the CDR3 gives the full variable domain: KAGVTQTPRYLIKTRGQQVTLSCSPISGHRSVSWYQQTPGQGLQFLFEYFSETQRNKGNFPGRFSGRQFSNSRSEMNVSTLELGDSALYLCASSLAGTGSYEQYFGPGTRLTVT.

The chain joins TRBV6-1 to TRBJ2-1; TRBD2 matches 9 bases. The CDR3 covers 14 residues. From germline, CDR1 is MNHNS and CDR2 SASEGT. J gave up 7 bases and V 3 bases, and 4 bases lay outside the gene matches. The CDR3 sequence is CASSERGRGNEQFF. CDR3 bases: TGTGCCAGCAGTGAGCGCGGGAGGGGGAATGAGCAGTTCTTC.

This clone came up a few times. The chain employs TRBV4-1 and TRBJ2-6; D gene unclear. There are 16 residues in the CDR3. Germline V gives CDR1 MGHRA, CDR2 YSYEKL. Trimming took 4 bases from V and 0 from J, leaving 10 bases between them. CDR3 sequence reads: CASSRSASSGANVLTF. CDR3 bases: TGCGCCAGCAGCCGGAGCGCGAGCTCTGGGGCCAACGTCCTGACTTTC.

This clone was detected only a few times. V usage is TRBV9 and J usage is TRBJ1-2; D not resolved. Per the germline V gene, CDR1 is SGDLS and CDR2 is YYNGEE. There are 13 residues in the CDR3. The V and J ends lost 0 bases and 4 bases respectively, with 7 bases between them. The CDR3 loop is CASSVDNRYGYTF. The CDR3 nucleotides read TGTGCCAGCAGCGTAGACAACCGCTATGGCTACACCTTC. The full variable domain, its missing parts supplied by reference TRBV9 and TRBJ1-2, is DSGVTQTPKHLITATGQRVTLRCSPRSGDLSVYWYQQSLDQGLQFLIQYYNGEERAKGNILERFSAQQFPDLHSELNLSSLELGDSALYFCASSVDNRYGYTFGSGTRLTVV.

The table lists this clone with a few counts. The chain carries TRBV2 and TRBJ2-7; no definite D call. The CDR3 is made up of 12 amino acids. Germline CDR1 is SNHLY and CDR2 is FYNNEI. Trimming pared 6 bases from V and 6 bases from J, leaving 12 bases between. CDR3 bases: TGTGCCAGCAGCGTTAATAGTCCCGAGCAGTACTTC. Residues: CASSVNSPEQYF.

The CDR3 spells CASSEAGGSSSGNTGELFF. As DNA, the CDR3 is TGTGCCAGCAGTGAAGCCGGAGGAAGTTCTAGCGGGAACACCGGGGAGCTGTTTTTT. This rearrangement joins TRBV2 to TRBJ2-2; 7 bases are shared with TRBD2. The trim removed 0 bases at V and 1 base at J, leaving 11 bases unmatched. Germline V CDR1 and CDR2: SNHLY, FYNNEI. This CDR3 is 19 amino acids long.

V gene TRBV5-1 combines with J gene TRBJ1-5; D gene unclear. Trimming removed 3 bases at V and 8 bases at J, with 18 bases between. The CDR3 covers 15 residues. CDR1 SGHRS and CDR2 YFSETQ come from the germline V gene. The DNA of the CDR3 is TGCGCCAGCAGCTCCGGTGGGTATGGCGGGGAGCCCCAGCATTTT. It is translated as CASSSGGYGGEPQHF.

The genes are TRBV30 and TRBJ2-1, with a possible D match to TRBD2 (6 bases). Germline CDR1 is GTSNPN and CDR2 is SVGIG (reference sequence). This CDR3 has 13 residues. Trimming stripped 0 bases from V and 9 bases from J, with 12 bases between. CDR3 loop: CAWSVLAMGEQFF. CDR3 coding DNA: TGTGCCTGGAGTGTCCTAGCGATGGGTGAGCAGTTCTTC.

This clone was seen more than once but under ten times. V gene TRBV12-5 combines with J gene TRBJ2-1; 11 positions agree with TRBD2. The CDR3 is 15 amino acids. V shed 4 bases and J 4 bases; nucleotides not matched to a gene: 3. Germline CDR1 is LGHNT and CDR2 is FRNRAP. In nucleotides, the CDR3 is TGTGCTAGTGGTTCGGGGACTAGCGGATACAATGAGCAGTTCTTC. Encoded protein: CASGSGTSGYNEQFF.